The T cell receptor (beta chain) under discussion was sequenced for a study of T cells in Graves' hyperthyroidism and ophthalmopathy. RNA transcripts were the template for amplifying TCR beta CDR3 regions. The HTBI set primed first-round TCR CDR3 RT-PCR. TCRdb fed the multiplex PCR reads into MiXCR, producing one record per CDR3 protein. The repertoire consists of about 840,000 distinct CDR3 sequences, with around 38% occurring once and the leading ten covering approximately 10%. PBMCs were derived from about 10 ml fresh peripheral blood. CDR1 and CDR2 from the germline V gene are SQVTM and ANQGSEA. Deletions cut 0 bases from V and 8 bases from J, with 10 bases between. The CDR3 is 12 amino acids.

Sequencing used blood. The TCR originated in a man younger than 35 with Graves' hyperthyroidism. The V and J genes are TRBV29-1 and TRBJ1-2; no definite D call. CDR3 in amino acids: CSVEESPPGYTF. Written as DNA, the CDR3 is TGCAGCGTTGAAGAGTCACCTCCGGGCTACACCTTC.